What follows is one T cell receptor beta chain and its context. At least ten counts were recorded for this clonotype. The antigen it binds to is not known. No base quality information exists; no much larger clone differs at one position. In this study, sorted CD4+ and CD8+ T cells from the blood of healthy subjects and of severe aplastic anemia patients had their TCR repertoires deep-sequenced. Ficoll-Paque density gradient centrifugation was used to isolate peripheral blood mononuclear cells. Before DNA was extracted, CD4+ and CD8+ T cells were sorted using either FACS or magnetic beads. The source of the sample is a study of CD8+CD57+ T cells in acquired aplastic anemia listed by TCRdb under 2018. In the study overall: On average, sorted CD4+ and CD8+ cells yielded around 3.5 ug of extracted DNA, with a range of about 0.19 to 30 ug. Healthy donor samples averaged about 9.8 million reads for CD4+ and roughly 12 million for CD8+ cells.

V was cut back by 0 bases and J by 5 bases, leaving a gap of 14 bases between them. CDR1 and CDR2 are drawn from the germline V gene (reference sequence): DFQATT, SNEGSKA. The CDR3 measures 16 amino acids from cysteine to phenylalanine. The DNA shown is the 48-base CDR3, in frame from base 1. Genomic DNA served as template for TCR beta VDJ combination and CDR3 sequence profiling. An Illumina HiSeq 2000 was used for TCR repertoire sequencing. On the study's bioinformatics: TRBV/TRBJ rearrangement plots, CDR3 size and DJ length profiles, and Simpson's diversity index were used to assess repertoires. Whichever DNA sequence was most abundant in the deep sequencing data was defined as the immunodominant clone. CDR3 amino acid sequences were checked for sharing between subjects and were compared against published repertoires and the VDJdb database. TCRdb reworked the public reads: Q25 trimming with fastp, MiXCR clone assembly, productive beta chains retained. Each entry is one CDR3 protein sequence, shown with its most common DNA and genes. The V and J calls here are based on TCRdb, not the publication. This sample holds 200,000 to 250,000 distinct CDR3 sequences; 34% were observed only once. The ten top clones hold 1.1% of the sample.

What the study reported, not specific to this receptor: CD8+ Simpson's diversity did not differ significantly between patients and healthy controls (P=0.060). Around 27 CD8+ CDR3 sequences were shared between patients and controls but appeared highly expressed in patients and within their immunodominant clones.

The chain is made from TRBV20-1 and TRBJ1-6; the D segment cannot be called with confidence. This receptor was identified in a human donor in good health, serving as a control. The sample comprised sorted CD4+, CD8+, or CD8+CD57+ T cells (not recorded which) from PBMCs. This receptor carries the CDR3 CSARDLEGGNNSPLHF. The nucleotide sequence reads TGCAGTGCTAGAGATCTGGAAGGAGGGAATAATTCACCCCTCCACTTT.